This T cell receptor beta chain was observed in a study of blood T cells in healthy people across ages. Study-level results: Estimated diversity across one million T cells was deemed an underestimate. The long-lived group displayed more naive CD4+ cells, plus higher diversity, than the aged donors did.

Remarks on this clonotype: Its antigen is still unknown.

Primed by a sample-barcoded 5' primer and a J-beta primer mix, a second PCR proceeded for roughly 7 to 12 cycles. TCRdb redid the calling of the 5' RACE reads with MiXCR, one entry per CDR3 protein. Here the sample spans some 670,000 distinct CDR3 sequences, approximately 52% being singletons. The source material was blood. The TCR was taken from a woman older than 75 in good health.

In DNA, the CDR3 is TGTGCCAGCAGCAAGGGACTAGCGGGGGACAATGAGCAGTTCTTC. This codes for CASSKGLAGDNEQFF. The rearrangement joins TRBV7-2 to TRBJ2-1, with 14 nucleotides matching TRBD2. CDR1 is SGHTA, CDR2 FQGNSA, per germline. Germline trimming cut 5 bases from V and 5 bases from J; bases unmatched to any gene: 2. The CDR3 has 15 residues.